These T cell receptor beta chains were read from a single sample in a study of neurological immune-mediated disorders. In TCRdb, the 5' RACE reads were re-called with MiXCR into one record per CDR3 protein. Among tens of thousands of distinct CDR3 sequences listed, around 10% were seen once. Source material: PBMCs. The receptors stem from a man aged 35 to 55 in good health. The CDR3 runs from the conserved cysteine through the conserved F or W. A D gene is named only where the DNA matches it firmly. Rows give clone size only sometimes, using once, few, many, or a class for an expanded clone.

d_gene	abundance	v_gene	j_gene	CDR3aa	CDR3nt
TRBD2	few	TRBV7-9	TRBJ2-5	CASRPGLVFQETQYF	TGTGCCAGCAGACCGGGACTAGTGTTCCAAGAGACCCAGTACTTC
NA	many	TRBV28	TRBJ2-7	CASRTAGHNSYEQYF	TGTGCCAGCAGAACCGCGGGACACAATTCCTACGAGCAGTACTTC
TRBD1	NA	TRBV20-1	TRBJ1-2	CSARGGGGGAANYGYTF	TGCAGTGCTAGAGGAGGGGGCGGTGGTGCAGCTAACTATGGCTACACCTTC
NA	many	TRBV5-1	TRBJ2-2	CASSLAGPNTGELFF	TGCGCCAGCAGCTTGGCGGGACCAAACACCGGGGAGCTGTTTTTT
TRBD1	many	TRBV5-1	TRBJ2-7	CASSQKTGGGPYEQYF	TGCGCCAGCAGCCAGAAAACAGGGGGTGGACCCTACGAGCAGTACTTC
TRBD1	many	TRBV7-2	TRBJ2-1	CASSLVRGGRNEQFF	TGTGCCAGCAGCTTAGTTCGAGGGGGCCGCAATGAGCAGTTCTTC
NA	many	TRBV14	TRBJ1-2	CASSQGPVFGGYTF	TGTGCCAGCAGCCAAGGTCCGGTATTCGGGGGCTACACCTTC
TRBD1	many	TRBV6-6	TRBJ1-1	CASSPGQGRYMNTEAFF	TGTGCCAGCAGCCCAGGACAGGGGCGTTACATGAACACTGAAGCTTTCTTT
NA	many	TRBV11-2	TRBJ2-7	CASSLERGGPYEQYF	TGTGCCAGCAGCTTAGAGAGGGGCGGGCCCTACGAGCAGTACTTC
TRBD1	many	TRBV2	TRBJ1-5	CASAYDRGNQPQHF	TGTGCCAGCGCTTACGACAGGGGCAATCAGCCCCAGCATTTT
NA	many	TRBV7-9	TRBJ2-5	CASSLAFRGGTQYF	TGTGCCAGCAGCTTAGCGTTTAGGGGCGGGACCCAGTACTTC
NA	many	TRBV27	TRBJ2-3	CASSLWSRDTQYF	TGTGCCAGCAGTTTATGGTCAAGGGATACGCAGTATTTT
NA	many	TRBV5-1	TRBJ2-2	CASSLGQGTGELFF	TGCGCCAGCAGCTTGGGGCAGGGGACCGGGGAGCTGTTTTTT
NA	medium-sized	TRBV5-1	TRBJ2-1	CASSLGTAQTSEQFF	TGCGCCAGCAGCTTGGGGACAGCCCAAACCAGTGAGCAGTTCTTC
NA	many	TRBV3-1	TRBJ2-7	CASSREIYEQYF	TGTGCCAGCAGCCGTGAGATCTACGAGCAGTACTTC
NA	many	TRBV20-1	TRBJ1-1	CSANPIRDTEAFF	TGCAGTGCGAACCCCATTCGGGACACTGAAGCTTTCTTT
TRBD2	many	TRBV12-3/TRBV12-4	TRBJ2-1	CASSFRTSGRAYNEQFF	TGTGCCAGCAGTTTCCGGACTAGCGGGAGGGCCTACAATGAGCAGTTCTTC
NA	many	TRBV6-5	TRBJ2-2	CASSDRSNTGELFF	TGTGCCAGCAGTGACAGATCGAACACCGGGGAGCTGTTTTTT
NA	NA	TRBV7-3	TRBJ1-1	CASILSPGNTEAFF	TGTGCCAGCATCTTATCTCCAGGAAACACCGAAGCTTTCTTT
NA	many	TRBV20-1	TRBJ2-7	CSARGRGRPPYEQYF	TGCAGTGCTAGAGGCCGGGGCAGACCCCCTTACGAGCAGTACTTC
NA	many	TRBV6-5	TRBJ1-4	CASSSSNRLAEGEKLFF	TGTGCCAGCAGTTCCTCTAACCGACTTGCCGAGGGTGAAAAACTGTTTTTT
TRBD2	many	TRBV5-1	TRBJ2-1	CASRLMAGGNNEQFF	TGCGCCAGCCGGTTGATGGCGGGAGGCAACAATGAGCAGTTCTTC
NA	many	TRBV12-3/TRBV12-4	TRBJ1-3	CASSLEALSGNTIYF	TGTGCCAGCAGTTTAGAGGCCCTGAGTGGAAACACCATATATTTT
TRBD2	many	TRBV20-1	TRBJ2-7	CSARGTSRVQYF	TGCAGTGCTAGAGGGACTAGTAGGGTGCAGTACTTC
TRBD1	many	TRBV15	TRBJ1-1	CATSRVDRGGPEAFF	TGTGCCACCAGCAGAGTAGACAGGGGAGGTCCTGAAGCTTTCTTT
NA	many	TRBV28	TRBJ2-5	CASSPVKETQYF	TGTGCCAGCAGCCCAGTTAAGGAGACCCAGTACTTC
TRBD2	many	TRBV20-1	TRBJ2-1	CSASLGGLAASYNEQFF	TGCAGTGCTAGCCTTGGGGGACTAGCGGCCTCCTACAATGAGCAGTTCTTC
NA	many	TRBV12-3/TRBV12-4	TRBJ2-2	CASTLGAGELFF	TGTGCCAGCACCCTAGGGGCCGGGGAGCTGTTTTTT
TRBD1	few	TRBV14	TRBJ2-5	CASSIRTGGGQETQYF	TGTGCCAGCAGCATACGGACAGGGGGTGGCCAAGAGACCCAGTACTTC
TRBD2	NA	TRBV24-1	TRBJ2-2	CATRASGGPSSGELFF	TGTGCCACCAGAGCCAGCGGGGGGCCTTCTTCTGGGGAGCTGTTTTTT
TRBD1	many	TRBV12-3/TRBV12-4	TRBJ1-1	CASTPGQLINTEAFF	TGTGCCAGCACCCCGGGACAGTTAATAAACACTGAAGCTTTCTTT
NA	NA	TRBV6-5	TRBJ2-3	CASSASSGATQYF	TGTGCCAGCAGTGCCTCCTCAGGGGCTACGCAGTATTTT